Listed below are T cell receptor beta chains from one sample, sequenced in a study of blood T cell repertoires in COVID-19. Sequencing was performed with immunoSEQ multiplex PCR; in TCRdb, only in-frame clones are kept and a portion is missing. The sample lists fewer than 250,000 clones; roughly 84% were seen once. The sequenced sample consisted of PBMCs or T cells enriched from blood (not recorded which). These receptors all stem from a young woman who had recovered from COVID-19. The CDR3 runs from the conserved cysteine through the conserved F or W. Fields, in order: CDR3 protein, CDR3 DNA, D gene, clone size, V gene, J gene. A D gene is named only where the DNA matches it firmly. Rows give clone size only sometimes, using once, few, many, or a class for an expanded clone.

CASKGTGVSSPLHF	TGCGCCAGCAAGGGGACAGGGGTGAGTTCACCCCTCCACTTT	TRBD1	NA	TRBV10-2	TRBJ1-6
CASSPTGTSGAYEQYF	TGCGCCAGCAGCCCGACCGGGACTAGCGGGGCCTACGAGCAGTACTTC	TRBD2	once	TRBV5-1	TRBJ2-7
CASNMGQGVSPLHF	TGTGCCAGCAACATGGGACAGGGCGTTTCACCCCTCCACTTT	TRBD1	medium-sized	TRBV6-5	TRBJ1-6
CASSLVRTSVETQYF	TGTGCCAGCAGCTTAGTGAGGACTAGCGTAGAGACCCAGTACTTC	TRBD2	NA	TRBV7-8	TRBJ2-5
CASSVGQGMPDTQYF	TGCGCCAGCAGCGTGGGACAGGGGATGCCAGATACGCAGTATTTT	TRBD1	NA	TRBV5-1	TRBJ2-3
CASSRGTSGTYEQYF	TGTGCCAGCAGCCGAGGGACTAGCGGGACCTACGAGCAGTACTTC	TRBD2	NA	TRBV5-6	TRBJ2-7
CASSLDGGTEAFF	TGTGCCAGCAGTTTGGACGGAGGGACTGAAGCTTTCTTT	NA	NA	TRBV12-3/TRBV12-4	TRBJ1-1
CASSQDSTGVLIDNEQFF	TGCGCCAGCAGCCAAGACTCGACAGGGGTATTAATCGACAATGAGCAGTTCTTC	TRBD1	NA	TRBV4-1	TRBJ2-1
CATSDRGTSGSTDTQYF	TGTGCCACCAGTGACCGGGGGACTAGCGGCAGCACAGATACGCAGTATTTT	TRBD2	once	TRBV24-1	TRBJ2-3
CASSQGAGTTGSPLHF	TGTGCCAGCAGCCAAGGGGCGGGGACGACCGGGTCACCCCTCCACTTT	NA	NA	TRBV3-1/TRBV3-2	TRBJ1-6
CASSWAVRQGASDTQYF	TGCGCCAGCAGCTGGGCTGTCCGGCAGGGGGCGTCGGATACGCAGTATTTT	TRBD1	NA	TRBV5-1	TRBJ2-3
CASSLVSQHTDTQYF	TGTGCCAGCAGCTTAGTGTCTCAACACACAGATACGCAGTATTTT	NA	once	TRBV7-9	TRBJ2-3
CASSPPDRGRDEQFF	TGTGCCAGCTCACCACCGGACAGGGGGCGTGATGAGCAGTTCTTC	TRBD1	NA	TRBV18	TRBJ2-1
CASSLGGQDTEAFF	TGTGCCAGCAGCCTAGGGGGGCAGGACACTGAAGCTTTCTTT	NA	NA	TRBV7-6	TRBJ1-1
CAISLPGGLGYTF	TGTGCCATTTCGCTTCCAGGGGGCTTAGGCTACACCTTC	TRBD1	NA	TRBV28	TRBJ1-2
CAISEFGQPNQPQHF	TGTGCCATCAGTGAGTTTGGACAGCCCAATCAGCCCCAGCATTTT	NA	NA	TRBV10-3	TRBJ1-5
CASNFESGRHGYTF	TGTGCCAGCAATTTCGAATCAGGAAGACATGGCTACACCTTC	NA	NA	TRBV2	TRBJ1-2
CASSPGETGGYGYTF	TGTGCCAGTAGTCCCGGAGAGACTGGTGGCTATGGCTACACCTTC	NA	NA	TRBV19	TRBJ1-2
CATKSSPGETQYF	TGTGCCACCAAATCGTCCCCGGGGGAGACCCAGTACTTC	NA	NA	TRBV2	TRBJ2-5
CASAGGNNNEQFF	TGTGCCAGCGCGGGGGGTAACAACAATGAGCAGTTCTTC	TRBD2	once	TRBV2	TRBJ2-1
CASSEYRGNTEAFF	TGTGCCAGCTCAGAATACAGGGGGAACACTGAAGCTTTCTTT	TRBD1	few	TRBV18	TRBJ1-1
CASSSSGSEGYTF	TGTGCCAGCAGCTCGAGCGGGTCGGAGGGCTACACCTTC	NA	NA	TRBV7-8	TRBJ1-2
CASRAGTGYSLSTNEKLFF	TGTGCCAGCAGGGCCGGGACAGGGTACTCCCTTTCAACTAATGAAAAACTGTTTTTT	TRBD1	NA	TRBV2	TRBJ1-4
CASSIGTSGIQETQYF	TGCGCCAGCAGCATAGGGACTAGCGGGATTCAAGAGACCCAGTACTTC	TRBD2	NA	TRBV5-1	TRBJ2-5
CASSLSPGLNIQYF	TGTGCCAGCAGTTTATCTCCAGGGTTAAACATTCAGTACTTC	NA	NA	TRBV28	TRBJ2-4
CASSKTGFFDAQYF	TGTGCCAGCAGTAAAACAGGGTTTTTTGATGCGCAGTATTTT	NA	NA	TRBV6-2/TRBV6-3	TRBJ2-3
CSASPSTDYGSPLHF	TGCAGTGCTAGTCCCTCAACAGATTATGGCTCACCCCTCCACTTT	NA	NA	TRBV20-1	TRBJ1-6
CASSRSRLASTDTQYF	TGTGCCAGCAGCCGCTCCCGACTAGCAAGCACAGATACGCAGTATTTT	TRBD2	NA	TRBV5-4	TRBJ2-3
CASIRRDRPQETQYF	TGTGCCAGCATCAGACGGGACAGACCCCAAGAGACCCAGTACTTC	TRBD1	NA	TRBV2	TRBJ2-5
CASSPGLVGNYEQYF	TGTGCCAGCAGCCCGGGACTAGTGGGAAATTACGAGCAGTACTTC	TRBD2	NA	TRBV7-2	TRBJ2-7
CASQEGGTNEKLFF	TGTGCCTCCCAAGAGGGGGGGACTAATGAAAAACTGTTTTTT	NA	once	TRBV6-5	TRBJ1-4
CALLDFAHNEQFF	TGTGCCCTCTTGGACTTCGCCCATAATGAGCAGTTCTTC	NA	few	TRBV28	TRBJ2-1
CASSRDYNNEQFF	TGTGCCAGCAGCCGGGACTATAACAATGAGCAGTTCTTC	TRBD2	many	TRBV12-3/TRBV12-4	TRBJ2-1
CASTNIAGVDGANVLTF	TGTGCCAGCACCAATATTGCAGGGGTCGATGGGGCCAACGTCCTGACTTTC	NA	NA	TRBV5-5	TRBJ2-6
CASSLVGGWETQYF	TGTGCCAGCAGCTTAGTGGGGGGGTGGGAGACCCAGTACTTC	TRBD2	NA	TRBV7-2	TRBJ2-5
CASSSHLGAGYEQYF	TGCGCCAGCAGCTCCCACCTGGGGGCGGGCTACGAGCAGTACTTC	NA	NA	TRBV5-1	TRBJ2-7
CASSSQGTDTQYF	TGTGCCAGCAGCTCACAGGGCACAGATACGCAGTATTTT	NA	NA	TRBV7-2	TRBJ2-3
CASSLSGPVGGDTQYF	TGTGCCAGCAGTTTATCCGGCCCGGTGGGGGGGGATACGCAGTATTTT	TRBD2	NA	TRBV28	TRBJ2-3
CASSSTSGSTGELFF	TGCGCCAGCAGCTCGACTAGCGGGAGCACCGGGGAGCTGTTTTTT	TRBD2	once	TRBV5-1	TRBJ2-2
CASSVALAGLQETQYF	TGTGCCAGCAGCGTAGCTCTAGCGGGACTGCAAGAGACCCAGTACTTC	TRBD2	NA	TRBV9	TRBJ2-5
CASSLDGLRAGGGRRDTGELFF	TGTGCCAGCAGCTTAGACGGCTTAAGGGCCGGCGGGGGCCGACGCGACACCGGGGAGCTGTTTTTT	NA	NA	TRBV11-3	TRBJ2-2
CASSEGSQGMANQPQHF	TGTGCCAGCAGTGAGGGTTCCCAGGGGATGGCGAATCAGCCCCAGCATTTT	NA	NA	TRBV2	TRBJ1-5
CASSFSTYNEQFF	TGTGCCAGTAGTTTTTCCACCTACAATGAGCAGTTCTTC	NA	once	TRBV19	TRBJ2-1
CASSSLIRGTNEKLFF	TGTGCCAGCAGTTCCCTGATCCGGGGAACTAATGAAAAACTGTTTTTT	NA	NA	TRBV28	TRBJ1-4
CASRTSGAYEQYF	TGCGCCAGCCGGACTAGCGGCGCCTACGAGCAGTACTTC	TRBD2	NA	TRBV5-1	TRBJ2-7
CASQDRAGGYTF	TGTGCTAGCCAGGACAGGGCCGGGGGCTACACCTTC	TRBD1	NA	TRBV12-5	TRBJ1-2
CASSETGTDTQYF	TGTGCCAGTAGCGAGACAGGCACAGATACGCAGTATTTT	NA	NA	TRBV19	TRBJ2-3
CASSIFAEAFF	TGTGCCAGTAGTATTTTCGCTGAAGCTTTCTTT	NA	NA	TRBV19	TRBJ1-1
CASSLIGQGSTGELFF	TGTGCCAGCAGCTTAATAGGCCAGGGGAGCACCGGGGAGCTGTTTTTT	NA	NA	TRBV7-3	TRBJ2-2
CASSTRTSGQETQYF	TGTGCCAGTAGTACCCGGACTAGCGGCCAAGAGACCCAGTACTTC	TRBD2	NA	TRBV19	TRBJ2-5
CSSSLGRVSRNTEAFF	TGTTCCAGCAGCTTAGGCCGCGTTAGCAGGAACACTGAAGCTTTCTTT	NA	NA	TRBV11-2	TRBJ1-1
CASSPGDSQLSYEQYF	TGTGCCAGCAGCCCGGGGGACTCCCAACTCTCCTACGAGCAGTACTTC	NA	NA	TRBV21-1	TRBJ2-7
CASSFAATGEFF	TGTGCCAGCAGCTTCGCGGCTACCGGTGAGTTCTTC	NA	NA	TRBV7-8	TRBJ2-1
CAISDSRSNQPQHF	TGTGCCATCAGCGACAGCCGCAGCAATCAGCCCCAGCATTTT	NA	NA	TRBV10-3	TRBJ1-5
CASSSLWGTNEQFF	TGTGCCAGCAGCTCCCTATGGGGGACAAATGAGCAGTTCTTC	NA	NA	TRBV7-3	TRBJ2-1
CASSIMEAVGNTIYF	TGTGCCAGTAGTATCATGGAGGCGGTTGGAAACACCATATATTTT	NA	NA	TRBV19	TRBJ1-3
CASSKANRCLPPGLRGTIYF	TGTGCCAGCAGCAAAGCGAACAGGTGTTTACCCCCTGGCCTGCGGGGCACCATATATTTT	NA	NA	TRBV21-1	TRBJ1-3